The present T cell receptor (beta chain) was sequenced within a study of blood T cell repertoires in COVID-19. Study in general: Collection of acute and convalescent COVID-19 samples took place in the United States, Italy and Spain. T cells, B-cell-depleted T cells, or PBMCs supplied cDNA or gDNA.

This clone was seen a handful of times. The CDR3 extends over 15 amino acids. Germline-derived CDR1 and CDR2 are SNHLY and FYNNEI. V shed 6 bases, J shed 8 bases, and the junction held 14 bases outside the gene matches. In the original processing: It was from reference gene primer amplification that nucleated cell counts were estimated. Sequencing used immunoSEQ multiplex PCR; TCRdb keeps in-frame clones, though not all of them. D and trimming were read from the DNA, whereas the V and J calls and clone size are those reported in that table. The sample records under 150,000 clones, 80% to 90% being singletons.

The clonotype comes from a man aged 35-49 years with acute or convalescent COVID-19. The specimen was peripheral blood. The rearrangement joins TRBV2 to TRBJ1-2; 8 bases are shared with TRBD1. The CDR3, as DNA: TGTGCCAGCAGCCTTACCATTACAGGGGGAACGGGCTACACCTTC. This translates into CASSLTITGGTGYTF.